One and the same sample provided the 13 T cell receptor beta chains below, sequenced in a study of T-cell memory formation after mild COVID-19. TCRdb re-analysed the 5' RACE reads in MiXCR, keeping a single row per CDR3 protein. The repertoire has under 600,000 distinct CDR3 sequences, approximately 21% of them found once; the top ten carry roughly 9.1%. The source material was PBMCs or a T cell subset sorted from them (not recorded which). The source is an adult woman who had mild COVID-19 (a few samples of this study predate the infection). Cell type and time point are not known.

J is TRBJ2-3 and V is TRBV30; D unresolved. Germline CDR1 reads GTSNPN; CDR2 reads SVGIG (reference sequence). V dropped 2 bases and J dropped 6 bases, with 9 bases sitting between them. This CDR3 has 12 amino acids. CDR3 sequence (DNA): TGTGCCTGGAGTCCTGGACCCGATACGCAGTATTTT. This sequence encodes CAWSPGPDTQYF.

This chain connects TRBV30 to TRBJ2-5, with TRBD1 matching over 9 bases. Unmatched junction bases numbered 5, after V lost 1 base and J lost 5 bases. The CDR3 length is 14 residues. The germline CDR1 and CDR2 sequences are GTSNPN and SVGIG (reference sequence). The CDR3 sequence is CAWSAGQGRETQYF. The CDR3 DNA reads as TGTGCCTGGAGTGCCGGACAGGGGAGGGAGACCCAGTACTTC.

This rearrangement joins TRBV5-1 to TRBJ2-1; 13 positions agree with TRBD2. The CDR3 has 15 amino acids. Germline assignment: CDR1 SGHRS and CDR2 YFSETQ. V shed 4 bases, J shed 6 bases, and the junction held 4 bases outside the gene matches. The CDR3 DNA is TGCGCCAGCAGCGGAACTAGCGGGAGGGCCAATGAGCAGTTCTTC. This sequence encodes CASSGTSGRANEQFF.

This clonotype came up many times. The rearrangement uses TRBV15 and TRBJ2-7, with TRBD2 matching 11 bases. The CDR3 runs to 16 residues. Looked up from germline, CDR1 is LNHNV and CDR2 is YYDKDF (reference sequence). Germline trimming cut 0 bases from V and 5 bases from J; bases unmatched to any gene: 6. CDR3 sequence: CATSRELAGGWDEQYF. CDR3 nucleotide sequence: TGTGCCACCAGCAGAGAATTAGCGGGAGGGTGGGACGAGCAGTACTTC.

This rearrangement joins TRBV13 to TRBJ2-7; D perhaps matches TRBD2 (5 bases). V was clipped by 5 bases and J by 4 bases, with 15 bases between them. Germline V gene sequence: CDR1 PRHDT, CDR2 FYEKMQ (reference sequence). This CDR3 spans 14 amino acids. CDR3 sequence reads: CASSKTPSGYEQYF. CDR3 DNA sequence: TGTGCCAGCAGCAAGACCCCCTCGGGGTACGAGCAGTACTTC. Full variable domain (rest looked up from reference TRBV13 and TRBJ2-7): AAGVIQSPRHLIKEKRETATLKCYPIPRHDTVYWYQQGPGQDPQFLISFYEKMQSDKGSIPDRFSAQQFSDYHSELNMSSLELGDSALYFCASSKTPSGYEQYFGPGTRLTVT.

The chain combines TRBV15 with TRBJ2-3; TRBD1 might be the D (5 bases). V was trimmed by 2 bases and J by 0 bases, leaving 12 bases between them. Germline V lookup: CDR1 LNHNV, CDR2 YYDKDF (reference sequence). The CDR3 consists of 16 residues. The CDR3 loop is CATSRSPQGSTDTQYF. The CDR3 DNA reads TGTGCCACCAGCAGATCTCCCCAGGGTAGCACAGATACGCAGTATTTT.

Here the CDR3 DNA reads TGTGCCAGCAGCGTAGCCCGGGAGGGTCCCTATAACTCTGCGCAGTATTTT. Protein: CASSVAREGPYNSAQYF. V gene TRBV9 combines with J gene TRBJ2-3, with 8 bases matching TRBD2. The CDR3 loop spans 17 amino acids. Germline V gives CDR1 SGDLS, CDR2 YYNGEE. Germline trimming cut 0 bases from V and 10 bases from J; bases unmatched to any gene: 16.

The chain employs TRBV20-1 and TRBJ2-5, with a tentative D call TRBD1 (8 bases). The CDR3 runs to 14 residues. V lost 6 bases and J lost 2, with 16 bases in between. The V gene's germline CDR1 is DFQATT and CDR2 SNEGSKA (reference sequence). DNA for the CDR3: TGCAGTGCGAGCGGGACAGGCGATCAAGAGACCCAGTACTTC. Protein product: CSASGTGDQETQYF.

This clonotype was counted only a few times. The V and J genes are TRBV12-3 or TRBV12-4 and TRBJ1-5; D unclear. The CDR3 runs 15 residues. V lost 6 bases to trimming and J lost 0 bases, with 12 bases between them. This CDR3 is CASSLDGDSNQPQHF. The CDR3 region has the DNA TGTGCCAGCAGCCTAGATGGGGATAGCAATCAGCCCCAGCATTTT.

J is TRBJ2-1 and V is TRBV6-2 or TRBV6-3, with 8 bases aligning to TRBD2. This CDR3 has 16 residues. Germline CDR1 MNHEY, CDR2 SVGEGT. The J segment lost 7 bases and the V segment lost 5 bases, leaving 13 bases of the junction unmatched. The DNA of the CDR3 is TGTGCCAGCAGTCCGGGCTCGGGACTAGGTGGGAATGAGCAGTTCTTC. Translation: CASSPGSGLGGNEQFF.

The chain couples TRBV11-2 to TRBJ2-7; D not resolved. The CDR3 has 13 residues. The V gene's germline CDR1 is SGHAT and CDR2 FQNNGV. V was shortened by 7 bases and J by 6 bases, with 16 bases between the two germline ends. The CDR3 DNA is TGTGCCAGCACCACTCTTTCCCGAGTCGAGCAGTACTTC. This gives the protein CASTTLSRVEQYF.

This clonotype turned up a few times. The chain recombines TRBV2 with TRBJ2-1, with TRBD1 identical over 8 bases. Losses at the gene ends were 6 bases for V and 7 bases for J; bases not matched to a gene: 5. Germline CDR1 and CDR2: SNHLY and FYNNEI. This CDR3 has 13 amino acids. The CDR3 region is CASRGQGTNEQFF. CDR3 DNA: TGTGCCAGCAGAGGACAGGGTACGAATGAGCAGTTCTTC.

The chain links TRBV4-3 to TRBJ1-2; the match to TRBD1 covers 7 bases. This CDR3 has 15 residues. Looked up from germline, CDR1 is LGHNA and CDR2 is YSLEER. The J segment lost 8 bases and the V segment lost 4 bases, leaving 13 bases of the junction unmatched. As DNA, the CDR3 is TGCGCCAGCAGCCGAGGGGGACAGACTTTCGACGGCTACACCTTC. It yields the protein CASSRGGQTFDGYTF.